A single T cell receptor (beta chain) is shown here with its context. The target of this receptor is not known. Base qualities are not provided; no much larger clone lies one nucleotide away. This record belongs to a study of shared clonotypes between healthy human individuals (dated by TCRdb to between 2020 and 2021). Background for the entire study: The cohort included three men and a couple of women between 18 and 49 years of age. Different laboratories and diverse techniques were used to prepare libraries and sequence TCR repertoires, to increase sequencing depth and limit assay-specific biases. Leukapheresis yielded between about 0.94 and 9 billion PBMCs per donor. Blood TCR repertoires of about 5 healthy adults were deeply sequenced to estimate repertoire size and the extent of clonotype sharing between individuals. For each donor, CD4 naive and CD4 memory were each given three plates, CD8 naive was given two plates, and CD8 memory was given one plate.

What the work shows at the level of the full study, not this receptor alone: Across a handful of donors, approximately 4.6% of naive CD4, approximately 3.5% of naive CD8, roughly 2.2% of memory CD4, and around 0.4% of memory CD8 clonotypes were shared. Pairwise subsampling led to the expectation that sequencing depth would affect the degree of clonotype sharing among donors. Only blood was sampled, and tissue TCR repertoires likely differ from those in blood. Incomplete sequencing was indicated by rarefaction of sorted-subset datasets, despite the large sequencing depth. The small number of donors limited the genetic and exposure-history diversity represented. Naive subsets generally had larger estimated clonotype richness than memory subsets did. Compared with non-shared clonotypes, the clonotypes found in all four sorted-subset donors had higher generation probabilities.

CD8 naive samples were CD45RO-negative cells positively selected for CCR7, giving a CD45RA+CCR7+ population that excluded TemRA cells. The donors were healthy, HIV-negative adults who had no recently reported acute infections or vaccinations. Every donor was a Caucasian adult residing in Nashville, Tennessee, USA. Blood was obtained by leukapheresis, after which PBMCs were separated by Ficoll-Histopaque density gradient centrifugation and cryopreserved in liquid nitrogen vapor phase. Purity and quantity of every magnetically sorted T cell population were checked by analytical flow cytometry. From each sorted fraction, genomic DNA was isolated and quantified by UV absorbance on a Nanodrop 2000c. Taken from the germline V gene (reference sequence), the CDR1 and CDR2 loops are SEHNR and FQNEAQ. Trimming accounts for 5 bases at V and 6 bases at J, while the number of junction bases matched to no gene is 4. The CDR3 has 14 amino acids, counting the end cysteine and phenylalanine. Of all the DNA, just the CDR3 is kept, 42 bases in frame from base 1.

Using the deep immunoSEQ assay, multiplex PCR amplified TCR CDR3 regions from genomic DNA. Extracted genomic DNA from each cell subset was spread evenly across all wells of several immunoSEQ 96-well plates, with each plate serving as a replicate. For sorted subsets, around 0.2 ug of genomic DNA, equivalent to some 30,000 T cell genomes, went into each replicate PCR. Purified libraries were measured with a Qubit 3.0 fluorometer, size-checked on a Bioanalyzer 2100, and measured again with the KAPA Library Quantification kit. Every immunoSEQ 96-well plate was sequenced on a dedicated single-read 150-cycle Illumina NextSeq 550 flow cell. The authors processed their data as follows. The immunoSEQ output contained only junctional sequences without quality scores, so filtering could not match that applied to full-length reads. To assign V/J genes and CDR3, sequences were annotated using PyIR, a Python wrapper for IgBLAST v1.9, with IMGT germline references. Reads were filtered out if the reads had weak V/J assignments (E-value above 1e-6), no CDR3, stop codons, out-of-frame junctions, or ambiguous translated residues. A V3J clonotype was defined by an identical inferred V gene, J gene, and CDR3 amino acid sequence. Percentage overlap between repertoires was computed as shared unique clonotypes divided by the size of the smaller repertoire. RTK rarefaction, the Chao1 estimator, and Recon v2.1 estimates of unobserved clonotypes were used to assess repertoire richness. Generation probabilities were computed with OLGA for all TCRbeta clonotypes obtained by the gDNA method from a handful of donors. The table was pulled from immuneACCESS by TCRdb, which kept in-frame rearrangements only. Such tables lose some clones; where checked, under half of the loss comes from unresolved V genes, and the rest has no known cause. D and trimming come from the DNA, and the V and J calls and clone size come from that table. This sample gives roughly 2.1 million clones in total; just over 90% of them show up just once. Jointly, the top ten make up 1.7% of the sample.

The sequence links TRBV7-9 to TRBJ2-1, and 10 junctional nucleotides match TRBD2. The source is a man younger than 35 in good health. Some clones in this sample may be carry-over from other donors' samples. Sequenced sample: naive CD8+ T cells from PBMCs. The cell subset or site label, read with the paper, signifies: CD45RA+CCR7+. The CDR3 reads as follows: CASSPRLAGNEQFF. Read as DNA, the sequence is TGTGCCAGCAGCCCCCGACTAGCGGGCAATGAGCAGTTCTTC.